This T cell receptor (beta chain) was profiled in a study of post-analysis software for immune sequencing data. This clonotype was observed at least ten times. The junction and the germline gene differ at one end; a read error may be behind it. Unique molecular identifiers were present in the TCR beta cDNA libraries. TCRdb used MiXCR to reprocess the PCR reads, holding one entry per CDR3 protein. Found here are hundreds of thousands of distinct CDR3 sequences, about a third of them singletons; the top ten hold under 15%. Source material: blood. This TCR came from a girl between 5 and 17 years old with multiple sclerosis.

The CDR3 coding sequence is TGTGCCAGCAGGGAAGGGGGGTCCGGGGCCAACGTCCTGACTTTC. Translation gives CASREGGSGANVLTF. The chain combines TRBV6-1 with TRBJ2-6, with D possibly called TRBD1 or TRBD2 (6 bases each). This CDR3 is built from 15 residues. Germline CDR1 reads MNHNS; CDR2 reads SASEGT.